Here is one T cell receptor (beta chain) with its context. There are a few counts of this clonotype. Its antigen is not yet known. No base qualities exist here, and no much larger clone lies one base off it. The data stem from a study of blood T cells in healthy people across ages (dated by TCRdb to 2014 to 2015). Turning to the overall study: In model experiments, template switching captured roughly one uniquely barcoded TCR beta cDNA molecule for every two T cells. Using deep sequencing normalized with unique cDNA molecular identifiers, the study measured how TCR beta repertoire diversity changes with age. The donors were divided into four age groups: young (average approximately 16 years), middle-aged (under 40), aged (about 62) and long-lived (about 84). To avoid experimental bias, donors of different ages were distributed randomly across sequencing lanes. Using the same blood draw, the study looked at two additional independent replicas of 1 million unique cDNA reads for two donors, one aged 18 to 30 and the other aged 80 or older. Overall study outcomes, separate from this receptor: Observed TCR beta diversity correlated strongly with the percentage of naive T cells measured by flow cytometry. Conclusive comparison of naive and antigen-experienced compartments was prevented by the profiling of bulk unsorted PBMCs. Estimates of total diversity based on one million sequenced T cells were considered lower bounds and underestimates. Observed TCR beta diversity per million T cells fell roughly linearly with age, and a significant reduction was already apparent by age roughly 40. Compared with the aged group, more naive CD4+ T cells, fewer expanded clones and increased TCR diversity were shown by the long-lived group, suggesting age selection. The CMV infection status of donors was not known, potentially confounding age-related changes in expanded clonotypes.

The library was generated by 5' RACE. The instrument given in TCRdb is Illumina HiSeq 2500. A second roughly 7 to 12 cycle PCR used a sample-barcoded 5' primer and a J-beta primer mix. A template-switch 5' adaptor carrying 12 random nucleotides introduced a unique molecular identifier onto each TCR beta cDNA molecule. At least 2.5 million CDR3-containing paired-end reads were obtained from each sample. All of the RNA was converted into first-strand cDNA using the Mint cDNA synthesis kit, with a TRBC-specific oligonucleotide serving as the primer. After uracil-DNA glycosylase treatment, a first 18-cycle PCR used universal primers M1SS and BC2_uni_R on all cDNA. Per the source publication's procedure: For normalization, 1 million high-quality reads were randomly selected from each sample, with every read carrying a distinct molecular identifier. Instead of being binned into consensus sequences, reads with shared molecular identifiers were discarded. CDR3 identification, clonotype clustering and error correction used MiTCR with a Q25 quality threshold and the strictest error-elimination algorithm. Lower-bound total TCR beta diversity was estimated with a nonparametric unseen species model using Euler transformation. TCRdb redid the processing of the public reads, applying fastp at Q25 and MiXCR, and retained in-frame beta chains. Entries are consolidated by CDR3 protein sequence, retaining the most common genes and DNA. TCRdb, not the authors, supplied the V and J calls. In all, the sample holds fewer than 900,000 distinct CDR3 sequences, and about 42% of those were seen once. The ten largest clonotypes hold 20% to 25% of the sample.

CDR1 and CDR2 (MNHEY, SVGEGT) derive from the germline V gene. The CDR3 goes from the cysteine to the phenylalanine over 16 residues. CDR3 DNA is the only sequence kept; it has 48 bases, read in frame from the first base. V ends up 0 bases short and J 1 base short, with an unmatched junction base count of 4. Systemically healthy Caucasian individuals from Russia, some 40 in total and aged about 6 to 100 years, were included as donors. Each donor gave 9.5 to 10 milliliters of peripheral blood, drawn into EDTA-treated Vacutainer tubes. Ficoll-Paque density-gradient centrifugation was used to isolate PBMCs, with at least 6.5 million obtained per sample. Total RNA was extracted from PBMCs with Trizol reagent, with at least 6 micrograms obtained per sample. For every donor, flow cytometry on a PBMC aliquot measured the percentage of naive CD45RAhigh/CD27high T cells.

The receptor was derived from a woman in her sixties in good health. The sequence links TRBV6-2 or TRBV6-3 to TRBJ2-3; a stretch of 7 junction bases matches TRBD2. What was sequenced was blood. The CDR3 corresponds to CASSYSELAGTDTQYF. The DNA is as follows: TGTGCCAGCAGTTACTCGGAGCTAGCGGGCACAGATACGCAGTATTTT.